This T cell receptor (beta chain) was obtained from a study of CD8+ T cells in alopecia areata. Study information: Twice a day, 5 to 10 mg of oral tofacitinib was administered to treated patients. Broader study findings: Lesional tissue from the scalp (especially in alopecia totalis/universalis) showed higher clonality than normal scalp.

The V gene end was trimmed by 7 bases and the J gene end by 5 bases; junction bases not matched to a gene: 4. The CDR3 extends over 12 amino acids. CDR1 is SGDLS, CDR2 YYNGEE, per germline. The table lists this clone with a few counts. Its cognate antigen is unknown. Once RNA had been extracted, it was reverse transcribed into cDNA to act as the sequencing template. Profiled with immunoSEQ multiplex PCR; TCRdb holds only in-frame clones, not every one. The table has some 200,000 clones, 50% to 70% seen once. Treatment here: oral pan-JAK inhibitor, 5-10 mg twice daily. Sorted populations comprised CD4+ and CD8+ T cells obtained from PBMCs.

The clonotype was recovered from a human donor with alopecia areata. V is TRBV9 and J is TRBJ2-7, with 9 bases lining up with TRBD1. This specimen consisted of CD4+ T cells sorted from blood, obtained at week 4, from a patient treated with tofacitinib. DNA of the CDR3: TGTGCCAGCGGACAGGGGTACGACGAGCAGTACTTC. Its translation: CASGQGYDEQYF.